This T cell receptor (beta chain) is from a study of blood T cell repertoires in COVID-19. Study summary: Spain, Italy and the United States supplied samples that represented acute and convalescent COVID-19.

The length of the CDR3 is 14 residues. In germline, CDR1 is SGHTA, CDR2 FQGNSA. V was pared by 4 bases and J by 6 bases, with 1 base of the junction left unmatched. As originally analysed: Amplification with reference gene primers provided the estimates of nucleated cell counts. The method was immunoSEQ multiplex PCR; TCRdb's version includes in-frame clones alone and lacks a portion of them. Clone size and V and J calls were adopted from that table, with D and trimming inferred from the DNA. The data show about 280,000 clones, with roughly 85% seen just once and around 5.5% held by the top ten. The clonotype was recovered from a man aged 45 to 65 with active or convalescent COVID-19. Material for sequencing was peripheral blood. This chain uses TRBV7-2 with TRBJ2-3, with TRBD2 matching over 13 bases. CDR3 sequence (DNA): TGTGCCAGCAGCTCACTAGCGGGGGGGGATACGCAGTATTTT. Amino acid sequence: CASSSLAGGDTQYF.